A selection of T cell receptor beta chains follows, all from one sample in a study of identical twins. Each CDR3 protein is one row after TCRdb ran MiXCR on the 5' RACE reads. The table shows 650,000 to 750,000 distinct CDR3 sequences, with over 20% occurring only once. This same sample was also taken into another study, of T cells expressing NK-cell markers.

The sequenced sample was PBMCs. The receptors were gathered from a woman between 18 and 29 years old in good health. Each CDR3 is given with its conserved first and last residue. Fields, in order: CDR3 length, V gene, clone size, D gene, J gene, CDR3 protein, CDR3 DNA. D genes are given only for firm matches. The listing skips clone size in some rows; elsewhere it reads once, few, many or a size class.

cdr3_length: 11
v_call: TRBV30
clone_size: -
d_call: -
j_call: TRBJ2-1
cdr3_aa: CAWSSGNEQFF
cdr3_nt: TGTGCCTGGAGCTCGGGCAATGAGCAGTTCTTC

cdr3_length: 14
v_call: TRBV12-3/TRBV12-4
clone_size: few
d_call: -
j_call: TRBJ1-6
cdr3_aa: CASNILGGGSPLHF
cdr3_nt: TGTGCCAGCAATATACTAGGAGGAGGTTCACCCCTCCACTTT

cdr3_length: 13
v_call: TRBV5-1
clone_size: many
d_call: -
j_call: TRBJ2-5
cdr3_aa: CASSLWGEETQYF
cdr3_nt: TGCGCCAGCAGCTTGTGGGGAGAAGAGACCCAGTACTTC

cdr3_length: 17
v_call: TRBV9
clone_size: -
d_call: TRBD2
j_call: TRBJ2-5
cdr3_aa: CASSGGTSGGRGETQYF
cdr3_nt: TGTGCCAGCAGCGGCGGGACTAGCGGGGGCCGGGGAGAGACCCAGTACTTC

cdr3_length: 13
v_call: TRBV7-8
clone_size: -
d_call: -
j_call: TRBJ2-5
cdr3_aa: CASSTGFRETQYF
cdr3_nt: TGTGCCAGCAGCACGGGATTCCGGGAGACCCAGTACTTC

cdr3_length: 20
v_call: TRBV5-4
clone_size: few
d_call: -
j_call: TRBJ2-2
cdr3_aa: CASSSRDPLLGGGGTGELFF
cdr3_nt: TGTGCCAGCAGCTCGCGGGACCCTCTTCTGGGGGGAGGAGGAACCGGGGAGCTGTTTTTT

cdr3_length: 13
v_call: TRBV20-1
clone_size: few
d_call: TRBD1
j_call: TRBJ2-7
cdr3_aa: CSAGGQAKYEQYF
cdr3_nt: TGCAGTGCCGGCGGACAGGCCAAATACGAGCAGTACTTC

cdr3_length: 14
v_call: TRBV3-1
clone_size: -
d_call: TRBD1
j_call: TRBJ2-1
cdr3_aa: CASGRQGPYNEQFF
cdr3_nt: TGTGCCAGCGGAAGACAGGGTCCCTACAATGAGCAGTTCTTC

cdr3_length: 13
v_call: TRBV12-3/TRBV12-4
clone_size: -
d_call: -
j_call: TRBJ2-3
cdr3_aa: CASSLGIADTQYF
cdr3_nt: TGTGCCAGCAGTTTAGGTATCGCAGATACGCAGTATTTT

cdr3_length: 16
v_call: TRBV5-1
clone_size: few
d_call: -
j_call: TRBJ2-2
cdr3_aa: CASSLGGPANTGELFF
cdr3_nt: TGCGCCAGCAGCTTGGGCGGCCCGGCGAACACCGGGGAGCTGTTTTTT

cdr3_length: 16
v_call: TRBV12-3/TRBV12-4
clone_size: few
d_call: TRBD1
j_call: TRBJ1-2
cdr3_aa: CASGTTGGSFNYGYTF
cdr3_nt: TGTGCCAGCGGGACGACAGGGGGCTCCTTTAACTATGGCTACACCTTC

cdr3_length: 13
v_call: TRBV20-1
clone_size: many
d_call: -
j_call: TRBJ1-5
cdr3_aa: CSARRDRNQPQHF
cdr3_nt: TGCAGTGCTAGACGGGACCGCAATCAGCCCCAGCATTTT

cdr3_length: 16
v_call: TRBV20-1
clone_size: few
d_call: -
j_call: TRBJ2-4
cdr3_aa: CSARDGPEYPKNIQYF
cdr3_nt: TGCAGTGCTAGAGATGGACCGGAATACCCCAAAAACATTCAGTACTTC

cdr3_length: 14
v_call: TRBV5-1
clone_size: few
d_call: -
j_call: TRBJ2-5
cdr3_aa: CASSLVPDQETQYF
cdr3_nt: TGTGCCAGCAGCTTAGTTCCGGACCAAGAGACCCAGTACTTC

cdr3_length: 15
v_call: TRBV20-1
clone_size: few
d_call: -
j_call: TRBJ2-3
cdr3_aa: CSAYLAFGDTDTQYF
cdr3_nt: TGCAGTGCGTACCTAGCGTTTGGGGACACAGATACGCAGTATTTT

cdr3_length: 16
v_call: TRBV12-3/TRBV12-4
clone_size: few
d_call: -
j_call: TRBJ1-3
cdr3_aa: CASSLRSTGPGNTIYF
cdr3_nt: TGTGCCAGCAGTTTACGTTCGACGGGTCCCGGAAACACCATATATTTT

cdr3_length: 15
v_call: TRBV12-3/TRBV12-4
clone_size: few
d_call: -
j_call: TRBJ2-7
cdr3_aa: CASSPRWRPSYEQYF
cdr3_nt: TGTGCCAGCAGTCCCCGCTGGAGACCCTCCTACGAGCAGTACTTC

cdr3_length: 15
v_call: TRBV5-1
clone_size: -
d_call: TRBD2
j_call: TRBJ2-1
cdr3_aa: CASSVASGKFNEQFF
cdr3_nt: TGCGCCAGCAGCGTCGCTAGCGGGAAGTTCAATGAGCAGTTCTTC

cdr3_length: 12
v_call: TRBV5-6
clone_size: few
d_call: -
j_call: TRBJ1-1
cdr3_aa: CASSFGASEAFF
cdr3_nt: TGTGCCAGCAGCTTTGGGGCATCAGAAGCTTTCTTT

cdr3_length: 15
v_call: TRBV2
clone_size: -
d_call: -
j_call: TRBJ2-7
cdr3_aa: CASSEMGQPGDEQYF
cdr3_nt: TGTGCCAGCAGTGAAATGGGGCAGCCCGGGGACGAGCAGTACTTC

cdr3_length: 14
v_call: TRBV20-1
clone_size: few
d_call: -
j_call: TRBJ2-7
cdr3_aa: CSARPRPVPYEQYF
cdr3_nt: TGCAGTGCTAGGCCCAGGCCGGTTCCCTACGAGCAGTACTTC

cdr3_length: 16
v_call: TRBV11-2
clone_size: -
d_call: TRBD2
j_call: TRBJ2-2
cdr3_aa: CASSFEPSGGAGELFF
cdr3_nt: TGTGCCAGCAGCTTTGAGCCTAGCGGGGGGGCAGGGGAGCTGTTTTTT

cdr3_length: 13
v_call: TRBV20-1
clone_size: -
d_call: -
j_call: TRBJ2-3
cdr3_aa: CSAPGLPQDTQYF
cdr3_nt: TGCAGTGCACCGGGACTCCCACAAGATACGCAGTATTTT

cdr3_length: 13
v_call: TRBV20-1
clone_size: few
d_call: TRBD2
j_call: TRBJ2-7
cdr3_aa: CSAARTSGREQYF
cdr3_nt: TGCAGTGCTGCCCGGACTAGCGGGAGGGAGCAGTACTTC

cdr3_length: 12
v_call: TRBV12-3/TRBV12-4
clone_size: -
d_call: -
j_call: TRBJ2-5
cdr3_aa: CASSSEGETQYF
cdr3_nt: TGTGCCAGCAGTTCTGAGGGGGAGACCCAGTACTTC

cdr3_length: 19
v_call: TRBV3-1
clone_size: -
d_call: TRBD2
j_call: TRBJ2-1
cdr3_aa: CASSQKRAQRGAFADEQFF
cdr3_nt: TGTGCCAGCAGCCAAAAGAGGGCACAGCGGGGAGCCTTTGCGGATGAGCAGTTCTTC

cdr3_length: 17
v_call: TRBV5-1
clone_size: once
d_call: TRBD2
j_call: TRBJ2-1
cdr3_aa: CASRNGLAGIGDNEQFF
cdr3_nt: TGCGCCAGCAGAAACGGACTAGCGGGGATTGGAGACAATGAGCAGTTCTTC

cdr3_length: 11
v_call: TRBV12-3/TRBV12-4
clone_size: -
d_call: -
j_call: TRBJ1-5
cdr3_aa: CASSFGRAQHF
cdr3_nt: TGTGCCAGCAGTTTCGGGAGAGCCCAGCATTTT

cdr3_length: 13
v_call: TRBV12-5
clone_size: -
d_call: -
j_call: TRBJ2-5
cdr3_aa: CASGAGTQETQYF
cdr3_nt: TGTGCTAGTGGTGCCGGGACCCAAGAGACCCAGTACTTC

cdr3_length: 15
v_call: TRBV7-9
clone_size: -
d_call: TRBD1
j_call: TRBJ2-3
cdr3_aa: CASSLSDRGTDTQYF
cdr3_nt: TGTGCCAGCAGCTTAAGTGACAGGGGGACAGATACGCAGTATTTT

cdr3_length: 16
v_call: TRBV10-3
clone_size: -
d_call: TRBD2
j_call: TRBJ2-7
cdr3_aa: CAISPVTGGPSYEQYF
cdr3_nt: TGTGCCATCAGCCCGGTAACGGGAGGTCCCTCCTACGAACAGTACTTC

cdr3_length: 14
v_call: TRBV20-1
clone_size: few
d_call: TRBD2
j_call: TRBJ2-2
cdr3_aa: CSAIAGRNTGELFF
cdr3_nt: TGCAGTGCTATAGCGGGACGGAACACCGGGGAGCTGTTTTTT

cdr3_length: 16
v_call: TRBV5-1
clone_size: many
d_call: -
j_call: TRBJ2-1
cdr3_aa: CASSLATSARYNEQFF
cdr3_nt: TGCGCCAGCAGCTTGGCTACGTCGGCACGTTACAATGAGCAGTTCTTC

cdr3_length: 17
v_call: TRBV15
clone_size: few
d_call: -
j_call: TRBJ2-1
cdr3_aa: CATSSSLQAATYNEQFF
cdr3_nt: TGTGCCACCAGCAGCTCCCTACAAGCGGCAACCTACAATGAGCAGTTCTTC

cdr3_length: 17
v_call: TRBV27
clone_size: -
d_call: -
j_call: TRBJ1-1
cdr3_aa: CASASDRSLLMNTEAFF
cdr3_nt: TGTGCCAGCGCATCTGACAGGTCCCTATTAATGAACACTGAAGCTTTCTTT

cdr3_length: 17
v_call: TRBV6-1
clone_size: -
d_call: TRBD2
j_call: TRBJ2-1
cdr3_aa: CASSARPGLAGYNEQFF
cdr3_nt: TGTGCCAGCAGTGCCAGACCGGGACTAGCGGGGTACAATGAGCAGTTCTTC

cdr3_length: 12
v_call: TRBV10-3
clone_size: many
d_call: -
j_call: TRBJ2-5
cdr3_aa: CASGTNQETQYF
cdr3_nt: TGTGCCAGCGGGACAAACCAAGAGACCCAGTACTTC

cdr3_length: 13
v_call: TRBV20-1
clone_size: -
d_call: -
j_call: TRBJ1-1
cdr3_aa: CSASRAPNTEAFF
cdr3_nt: TGCAGTGCCAGCCGGGCCCCGAATACTGAAGCTTTCTTT

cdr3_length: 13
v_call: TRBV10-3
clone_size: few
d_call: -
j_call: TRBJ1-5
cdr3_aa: CAIRLGQNQPQHF
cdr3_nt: TGTGCCATCAGGCTGGGACAAAATCAGCCCCAGCATTTT

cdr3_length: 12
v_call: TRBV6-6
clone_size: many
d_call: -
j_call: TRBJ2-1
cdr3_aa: CASRRALNEQFF
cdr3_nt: TGTGCCAGCAGAAGGGCCCTCAATGAGCAGTTCTTC

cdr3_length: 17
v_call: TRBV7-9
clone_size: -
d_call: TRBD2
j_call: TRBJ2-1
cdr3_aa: CASHSREGRGVYNEQFF
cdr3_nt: TGTGCCAGCCACAGCAGGGAGGGCCGAGGTGTGTACAATGAGCAGTTCTTC

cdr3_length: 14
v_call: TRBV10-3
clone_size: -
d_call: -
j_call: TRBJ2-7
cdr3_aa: CAIMAGQSTYEQYF
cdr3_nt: TGTGCCATCATGGCGGGACAGTCAACCTACGAGCAGTACTTC

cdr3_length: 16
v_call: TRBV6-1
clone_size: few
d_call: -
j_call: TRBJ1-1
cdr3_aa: CASSEAGRVESTEAFF
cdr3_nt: TGTGCCAGCAGTGAAGCCGGTCGTGTCGAAAGCACTGAAGCTTTCTTT

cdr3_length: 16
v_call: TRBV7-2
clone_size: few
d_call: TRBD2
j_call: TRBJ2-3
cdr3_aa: CASSFRLAGDTDTQYF
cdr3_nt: TGTGCCAGCAGCTTCCGACTAGCGGGAGATACAGATACGCAGTATTTT

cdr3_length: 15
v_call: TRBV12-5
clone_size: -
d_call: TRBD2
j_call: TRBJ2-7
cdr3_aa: CASGPDRGGSYEQYF
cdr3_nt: TGTGCTAGTGGTCCCGATAGAGGCGGGAGCTACGAGCAGTACTTC

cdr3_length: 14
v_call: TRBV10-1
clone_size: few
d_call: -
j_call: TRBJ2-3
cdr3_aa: CASSDPKGRRTQYF
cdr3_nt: TGCGCCAGCAGTGACCCGAAGGGGCGTCGGACGCAGTATTTT